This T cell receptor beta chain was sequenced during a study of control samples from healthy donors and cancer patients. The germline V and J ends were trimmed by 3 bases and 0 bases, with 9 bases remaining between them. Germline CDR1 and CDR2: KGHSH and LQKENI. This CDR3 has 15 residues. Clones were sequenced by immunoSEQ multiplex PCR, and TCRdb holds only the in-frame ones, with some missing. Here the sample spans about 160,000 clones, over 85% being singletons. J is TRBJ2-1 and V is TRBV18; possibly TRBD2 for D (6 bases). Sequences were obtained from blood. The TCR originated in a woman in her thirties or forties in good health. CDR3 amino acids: CASSPSGPSYNEQFF. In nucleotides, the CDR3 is TGTGCCAGCTCACCGAGCGGGCCCTCCTACAATGAGCAGTTCTTC.